This T cell receptor beta chain was identified in a study of T cells after yellow fever vaccination. Study-wide points: Clones from primary vaccination mostly reappeared after the booster (around 96% CD4, roughly 87% CD8).

Turning to this clonotype: Its antigen is undetermined. Sequence at one end of the junction differs from germline and may be a read error.

5'RACE template switching generated TCR cDNA, adding a universal primer site and UMIs. TCRdb ran MiXCR on the 5' RACE reads and lists one entry per CDR3 protein. Of 450,000 to 550,000 distinct CDR3 sequences detected, over 15% appear once; the ten largest clones hold about 13%. The CDR3 spans 12 residues. Germline values: CDR1 MNHEY, CDR2 SMNVEV (reference sequence). The rearrangement joins TRBV27 to TRBJ2-1; tentatively, D is TRBD1 or TRBD2 (5 bases each). The receptor comes from a young man who received the YFV17D yellow fever vaccine. Sequences were derived from PBMCs, sampled 15 days after the yellow fever booster vaccination. The CDR3 is CASSLGVREMVF. In DNA, the CDR3 is TGTGCCAGCAGTCTAGGGGTTCGGGAAATGGTCTTC.